The source of this T cell receptor (beta chain) is a study of molecular identifiers for immune sequencing clone quantification (dated by TCRdb to 2016 to 2019). Regarding the research as a whole: For a replicate experiment, RNA from 20,000 or 100,000 naive CD8 T cells was divided into five aliquots, of which four were sequenced. This methods study used CD8 T cells to benchmark TCR RNA copy counting and molecular-identifier clustering-based TCR repertoire sequencing (MIDCIRS). Points the paper makes about the study in general: Clones above 20 RNA copies held over 97% of molecules in CMV-specific effector cells but under 1% in naive cells. Without barcode sub-clustering, chimeric consensus sequences inflated TCR diversity; chimeras reached as high as 47%. Naive libraries contained spiked-in Jurkat TCR RNA (more than nine copies' worth), which is not part of the donor repertoire. Highly expanded clone sizes could be underestimated if identical TCR molecules share a barcode. Modeling indicated about three TCR RNA copies recovered per cell, compared with about 9.7 by digital PCR, which implies a capture efficiency of around 30%. A single cell's worth of spiked-in Jurkat TCR RNA was reported detectable even among one million naive CD8 T cells.

Libraries of naive CD8 T cells were generated from roughly 20,000 to 1,000,000 sorted cells, with 10%, 30% or 50% of the purified RNA used. On a BD FACSAria II, naive CD8 T cells were FACS-sorted as CD8+CD4-CCR7+CD45RA+ and collected into RLT Plus buffer. Ten to eleven TCR copies' worth of Jurkat RNA were spiked into about 20,000-1,100,000 naive CD8 T cell samples to test detection sensitivity. Enrichment of CD8 T cells was performed with RosetteSep CD8+ T Cell Enrichment Cocktail and Ficoll-Paque, after which ACK red cell lysis was carried out. The method behind the library was PCR. The listed sequencing device is Illumina HiSeq 4000. Bulk TCR libraries were prepared as previously described, using TCR primers listed in Table S5. The Qiagen AllPrep DNA/RNA kit was used to purify total RNA. Before analysis, reads from multiple sequencing runs of the same library were pooled. Under the source paper's analysis protocol: Reads were retained only if an exact TCR constant sequence was present, and the retained reads were trimmed to 150 nt and grouped according to their 12-nt molecular barcodes. Reads inside each barcode group were sub-clustered using a 15% Levenshtein threshold, and a quality-weighted consensus sequence was constructed for each RNA molecule. Non-functional sequences were removed, as were lower-count sequences one edit away from another. Based on a fit of two negative binomial distributions, barcode sub-clusters having less than 20% of the maximum read count were discarded. TCRdb applied fastp at Q25 and MiXCR to the public reads, then kept only in-frame beta chains. CDR3 protein duplicates are merged, each entry listing the most common genes and DNA. The V and J calls and clone size are TCRdb's, not the authors'. The sample profile shows about 640,000 distinct CDR3 sequences; just under 20% of them were found once. Of the sample, roughly 0.9% falls within the top ten clones.

V drops 1 base and J drops 4 bases, leaving 8 bases in between. The CDR3, from cysteine to phenylalanine, totals 14 residues. Kept here is only the CDR3 DNA, which spans 42 bases and is read in frame from base 1. CDR1 is given as SGHDN and CDR2 as FVKESK, both from the germline V gene. This clonotype has at least ten counts. The antigen it recognizes is unknown. There are no base qualities to consult, and no much larger clone falls within one base. This TCR came from a human donor in good health. Some libraries in this study had Jurkat cell RNA spiked in. The sample was naive CD8+ T cells from blood, with Jurkat cell RNA spiked in. The cell subset or site tag for this specimen amounts to: FACS-sorted CD8+CD4-CCR7+CD45RA+ naive T cells. The V and J segments used are TRBV14 and TRBJ1-5, with an unclear D gene assignment. The CDR3 has the sequence CASSQGGWNQPQHF. Read as DNA, the sequence is TGTGCCAGCAGCCAAGGCGGGTGGAATCAGCCCCAGCATTTT.